The 30 T cell receptor beta chains given below trace back to one sample, sequenced in a study of shared clonotypes between healthy human individuals. Clones were sequenced by immunoSEQ multiplex PCR, and TCRdb holds only the in-frame ones, with some missing. The sample lists about 2.3 million clones, just over 90% seen once, with about 0.39% in the top ten. Sequences were obtained from naive CD4+ T cells from PBMCs. Indicated subset: CD45RA+ positively selected. Receptors were obtained from a man aged 18 to 35 in good health. Some clones in this sample may be carry-over from other donors' samples.

V and J are TRBV18 and TRBJ1-1; 7 nucleotides line up with TRBD1. This CDR3 comprises 16 residues. J gave up 2 bases and V 3 bases, and 9 bases lay outside the gene matches. Germline V gene sequence: CDR1 KGHSH, CDR2 LQKENI. The CDR3 here is CASSPSMTGLNTEAFF. The CDR3 DNA sequence: TGTGCCAGCTCACCTTCGATGACAGGGCTAAACACTGAAGCTTTCTTT.

The chain combines TRBV5-1 with TRBJ1-2; D is unresolved. CDR1 SGHRS and CDR2 YFSETQ come from the germline V gene. The CDR3 runs 16 residues. V was pared by 0 bases and J by 1 base, with 13 bases between. The CDR3 spells CASSLDRGRLNYGYTF. The CDR3 nucleotides are TGCGCCAGCAGCTTGGATCGTGGCAGACTTAACTATGGCTACACCTTC.

The chain has TRBV7-2 and TRBJ2-1; 10 nucleotides agree with TRBD2. Per germline, CDR1 SGHTA and CDR2 FQGNSA. The V gene end was trimmed by 5 bases and the J gene end by 7 bases; junction bases not matched to a gene: 14. This CDR3 is built from 17 residues. The CDR3 coding sequence is TGTGCCAGCAGCCTAAGGGGAGCGGGAGGGGTGCAGAATGAGCAGTTCTTC. Residues: CASSLRGAGGVQNEQFF.

The chain uses TRBV19 and TRBJ1-5, with 8 bases fitting TRBD1. The germline V gene has CDR1 LNHDA and CDR2 SQIVND (reference sequence). CDR3 length: 15 residues. The ends lost 3 bases at V and 6 bases at J; junction bases unmatched: 7. This CDR3 is CASSMRTGYVQPQHF. As DNA, the CDR3 is TGTGCCAGTAGTATGCGGACAGGGTATGTTCAGCCCCAGCATTTT.

This clone was detected a few times. The chain couples TRBV10-1 to TRBJ1-2; D is unresolved. Trimming pared 0 bases from V and 7 bases from J, leaving 9 bases between. This CDR3 has 13 residues. CDR1 is WNHNN, CDR2 SYGVQD, per germline (reference sequence). The CDR3 DNA is TGCGCCAGCAGTGAGTCGAAGCCCGTTGGCTACACCTTC. As protein: CASSESKPVGYTF.

The chain couples TRBV6-5 to TRBJ2-1; TRBD1 is a possible D gene (8 bases). Germline lookup yields CDR1 MNHEY and CDR2 SVGAGI. The CDR3 runs 16 residues. Trimming took off 0 bases at V and 7 bases at J, with 16 bases between the two ends. CDR3 sequence reads: CASSYSSGTGWNEQFF. Written as DNA, the CDR3 is TGTGCCAGCAGTTACTCGAGCGGGACAGGATGGAATGAGCAGTTCTTC.

About this clone: The same CDR3 arises from other DNA sequences in this sample as well. The chain links TRBV11-2 to TRBJ2-1; 10 bases fit TRBD2. Trimming at V came to 5 bases and at J to 3 bases, leaving 4 bases not matched to a gene. Germline V gives CDR1 SGHAT, CDR2 FQNNGV. The CDR3 spans 15 residues. The CDR3 DNA reads as TGTGCCAGCAGCCTAGGACTAGCGGACTACAATGAGCAGTTCTTC. This gives the protein CASSLGLADYNEQFF.

The chain links TRBV27 to TRBJ2-7; 11 positions match TRBD2. With V trimmed by 7 bases and J by 1 base, 12 bases remained unmatched. CDR1 and CDR2 from the germline V gene are MNHEY and SMNVEV (reference sequence). The CDR3 spans 17 residues. The CDR3 sequence: CASMSSGRSFESYEQYF. DNA of the CDR3: TGTGCCAGCATGTCTAGCGGGAGGAGTTTTGAATCCTACGAGCAGTACTTC.

The chain joins TRBV6-1 to TRBJ1-2; D is unclear. This CDR3 is built from 12 residues. V was trimmed by 4 bases and J by 6 bases, leaving 9 bases between them. Germline loops: CDR1 MNHNS, CDR2 SASEGT. The CDR3 region has the DNA TGTGCCAGCAGTGCGACCTTACATGGCTACACCTTC. It translates to CASSATLHGYTF.

Note on this clone: This sample includes further DNA sequences coding for the same CDR3. The rearrangement joins TRBV5-1 to TRBJ1-1; D uncertain. There are 13 residues in the CDR3. The germline gives CDR1 SGHRS, CDR2 YFSETQ. V dropped 2 bases and J dropped 1 base, with 6 bases sitting between them. The CDR3 sequence: CASSLGPNTEAFF. Written as DNA, the CDR3 is TGCGCCAGCAGCTTAGGACCGAACACTGAAGCTTTCTTT.

On this clone: Other DNA sequences in this specimen translate into the identical CDR3. The chain carries TRBV6-5 and TRBJ2-7, with D maybe TRBD2 (6 bases). This CDR3 contains 11 residues. Germline CDR1 is MNHEY and CDR2 is SVGAGI. V was cut by 6 bases and J by 4 bases, with 7 bases left in between. The CDR3 DNA sequence: TGTGCCAGCAGGGAGGGGTACGAGCAGTACTTC. Translation: CASREGYEQYF.

The rearrangement joins TRBV5-1 to TRBJ1-1, with D tentatively TRBD1 (5 bases). The V gene lost 1 base and the J gene lost 0 bases, with 13 bases spanning the gap. CDR1 and CDR2 (germline): SGHRS, YFSETQ. This CDR3 contains 16 residues. The CDR3 DNA reads TGCGCCAGCAGCTTGAGCAGGGTGGAATTGAACACTGAAGCTTTCTTT. It yields the protein CASSLSRVELNTEAFF.

This sequence joins TRBV5-6 and TRBJ2-2, with D maybe TRBD2 (6 bases). The germline V gene encodes CDR1 SGHDT and CDR2 YYEEEE. The length of the CDR3 is 16 residues. V was shortened by 1 base and J by 0 bases, with 10 bases between the two germline ends. In DNA form, the CDR3 reads TGTGCCAGCAGCTTGTATAGCGGAGCGAACACCGGGGAGCTGTTTTTT. Translated: CASSLYSGANTGELFF.

This clone was counted a few times. The genes are TRBV4-1 and TRBJ1-5; D is unclear. Deletions cut 1 base from V and 3 bases from J, with 13 bases between. CDR1 is MGHRA, CDR2 YSYEKL, per germline. CDR3 length: 16 residues. CDR3 loop: CASSQARGRDNQPQHF. The CDR3 coding sequence is TGCGCCAGCAGCCAAGCGAGAGGACGGGACAATCAGCCCCAGCATTTT.

The chain has TRBV4-1 and TRBJ2-1, with TRBD2 matching over 8 bases. The CDR3 runs 16 residues. The germline V gene encodes CDR1 MGHRA and CDR2 YSYEKL. The V segment lost 1 base and the J segment 2 bases; nucleotides outside the gene matches: 4. CDR3 amino acids: CASSQGVGRAYNEQFF. For the CDR3, the DNA is TGCGCCAGCAGCCAAGGGGTCGGGAGGGCCTACAATGAGCAGTTCTTC.

The chain carries TRBV11-2 and TRBJ2-7; TRBD2 agrees at 11 bases. V lost 6 bases, J lost 6 bases, and 13 bases stayed unmatched. The germline CDR1 and CDR2 sequences are SGHAT and FQNNGV. CDR3 length equals 16 residues. DNA of the CDR3: TGTGCCAGCAGACCACTAGCGGGGGCTCCCCATGCCGAGCAGTACTTC. Translated: CASRPLAGAPHAEQYF.

A remark on this clone: The same CDR3 is also encoded by other DNA sequences in this sample. The chain uses TRBV28 and TRBJ1-4; D is uncertain. V lost 2 bases, J lost 5 bases, and 9 bases lay in between. CDR3 length: 14 residues. Germline lookup yields CDR1 MDHEN and CDR2 SYDVKM. In DNA form, the CDR3 reads TGTGCCAGCAGTTTACCCGGCGGGAATGAAAAACTGTTTTTT. This encodes CASSLPGGNEKLFF.

The chain has TRBV5-1 and TRBJ2-5, with 10 bases fitting TRBD1. The CDR3 runs to 14 residues. V lost 7 bases, J lost 3 bases, and 6 bases stayed unmatched. Germline loops: CDR1 SGHRS, CDR2 YFSETQ. CDR3 amino acids: CASQTGQGEETQYF. CDR3 bases: TGCGCCAGCCAGACCGGACAGGGGGAAGAGACCCAGTACTTC.

This chain links TRBV28 with TRBJ2-2, with 7 bases fitting TRBD2. CDR3 size: 18 residues. CDR1 is MDHEN and CDR2 is SYDVKM in the germline V gene. The junction had 15 bases not matched to a gene; V was cut back by 3 bases and J by 5 bases. The CDR3 bases are TGTGCCAGCAGTTTTGGAGGCGGGAGTAGGTTGAAGACCGGGGAGCTGTTTTTT. It specifies CASSFGGGSRLKTGELFF.

V and J are TRBV9 and TRBJ2-6; the D gene is possibly TRBD1 (6 bases). Trimming took 2 bases from V and 0 from J, leaving 9 bases between them. The CDR3 loop spans 16 amino acids. CDR1 is SGDLS and CDR2 is YYNGEE in the germline V gene. The CDR3 region has the DNA TGTGCCAGCAGCGTCAGGGGAGTCTCTGGGGCCAACGTCCTGACTTTC. Translated, it gives CASSVRGVSGANVLTF.

The chain recombines TRBV9 with TRBJ1-1; 7 bases line up with TRBD1. CDR3 length equals 14 residues. Germline CDR1 and CDR2: SGDLS and YYNGEE. Unmatched junction bases numbered 8, after V lost 1 base and J lost 8 bases. This CDR3 reads CASSVMTGKREAFF. In DNA, the CDR3 is TGTGCCAGCAGCGTAATGACAGGGAAAAGGGAAGCTTTCTTT.

The CDR3 DNA is TGTGCCATCAGTGGGGGGACAGCCTATGGCTACACCTTC. It yields the protein CAISGGTAYGYTF. This sequence joins TRBV10-3 and TRBJ1-2, with TRBD1 matching 7 bases. This CDR3 contains 13 residues. Germline V lookup: CDR1 ENHRY, CDR2 SYGVKD. V trimming: 4 bases; J trimming: 4 bases; junction bases outside the gene matches: 3.

This clone appeared once. The gene calls are TRBV5-1 and TRBJ2-1, with D possibly matching TRBD2 (5 bases). From germline, CDR1 is SGHRS and CDR2 YFSETQ. The V and J ends lost 0 bases and 0 bases respectively, with 10 bases between them. The CDR3 is 16 residues long. In DNA form, the CDR3 reads TGCGCCAGCAGCTTGGGTACGGACTTCTCCTACAATGAGCAGTTCTTC. Translating gives CASSLGTDFSYNEQFF.

The chain combines TRBV4-2 with TRBJ2-7; D not resolved. Trimming shortened V by 0 bases and J by 0 bases, and 9 bases separated the two germline ends. In germline, CDR1 is LGHNA, CDR2 YNFKEQ. The CDR3 covers 15 residues. The CDR3 bases are TGTGCCAGCAGCCAAGATAGTACCCGCTCCTACGAGCAGTACTTC. This encodes CASSQDSTRSYEQYF.

Concerning this clone: Within the sample, other DNA sequences also encode this same CDR3. The chain employs TRBV18 and TRBJ2-1; 12 positions agree with TRBD2. Trimming cost V 3 bases and J 7 bases; bases outside gene matches: 4. The germline gives CDR1 KGHSH, CDR2 LQKENI. CDR3 size: 15 residues. The CDR3 DNA follows: TGTGCCAGCTCACCGGGGACTAGCGGGTTAAATGAGCAGTTCTTC. Amino acids: CASSPGTSGLNEQFF. Full variable domain (rest looked up from reference TRBV18 and TRBJ2-1): NAGVMQNPRHLVRRRGQEARLRCSPMKGHSHVYWYRQLPEEGLKFMVYLQKENIIDESGMPKERFSAEFPKEGPSILRIQQVVRGDSAAYFCASSPGTSGLNEQFFGPGTRLTVL.

CDR3 amino acids: CASSLVVRVGYGETQYF. CDR3 in DNA: TGTGCCAGCAGCTTGGTAGTCAGGGTAGGGTACGGTGAGACCCAGTACTTC. V gene TRBV5-5 combines with J gene TRBJ2-5; maybe TRBD1 (5 bases). The CDR3 runs 17 residues. In germline, CDR1 is SGHKS, CDR2 YYEKEE (reference sequence). V was clipped by 0 bases and J by 5 bases, with 20 bases between them.

V and J are TRBV7-9 and TRBJ2-2; the D gene is possibly TRBD2 (6 bases). Germline V gene lookup returns CDR1 SEHNR and CDR2 FQNEAQ (reference sequence). The CDR3 is 16 residues long. The germline V and J ends were trimmed by 4 bases and 4 bases, with 16 bases remaining between them. The CDR3 nucleotides read TGTGCCAGCAGCTACGTTCTACACGGGGGCACCGGGGAGCTGTTTTTT. Its translation: CASSYVLHGGTGELFF.

CDR3 region: CASSSSEVAKNIQYF. DNA for the CDR3: TGTGCCAGTAGTTCTAGCGAGGTCGCCAAAAACATTCAGTACTTC. This sequence joins TRBV19 and TRBJ2-4; a possible D gene is TRBD2 (6 bases). The germline V and J ends were trimmed by 5 bases and 1 base, with 12 bases remaining between them. Looked up from germline, CDR1 is LNHDA and CDR2 is SQIVND (reference sequence). This CDR3 has 15 amino acids. Complete variable domain (other parts from reference TRBV19 and TRBJ2-4): DGGITQSPKYLFRKEGQNVTLSCEQNLNHDAMYWYRQDPGQGLRLIYYSQIVNDFQKGDIAEGYSVSREKKESFPLTVTSAQKNPTAFYLCASSSSEVAKNIQYFGAGTRLSVL.

The gene calls are TRBV28 and TRBJ2-7; maybe TRBD2 (6 bases). Trimming pared 6 bases from V and 2 bases from J, leaving 11 bases between. The CDR3 sequence is 13 residues long. Per germline, CDR1 MDHEN and CDR2 SYDVKM. The CDR3 sequence is CASSGGQTYEQYF. The CDR3 DNA sequence: TGTGCCAGCAGCGGGGGTCAGACCTACGAGCAGTACTTC.

V is TRBV29-1 and J is TRBJ1-2; TRBD1 might be the D (5 bases). The CDR3 is made up of 13 amino acids. The germline gives CDR1 SQVTM, CDR2 ANQGSEA. Trimming shortened V by 3 bases and J by 8 bases, and 16 bases separated the two germline ends. The CDR3 DNA reads as TGCAGCGTTGAGCGATGGCAGGGTGGCGGCTACACCTTC. This codes for CSVERWQGGGYTF.